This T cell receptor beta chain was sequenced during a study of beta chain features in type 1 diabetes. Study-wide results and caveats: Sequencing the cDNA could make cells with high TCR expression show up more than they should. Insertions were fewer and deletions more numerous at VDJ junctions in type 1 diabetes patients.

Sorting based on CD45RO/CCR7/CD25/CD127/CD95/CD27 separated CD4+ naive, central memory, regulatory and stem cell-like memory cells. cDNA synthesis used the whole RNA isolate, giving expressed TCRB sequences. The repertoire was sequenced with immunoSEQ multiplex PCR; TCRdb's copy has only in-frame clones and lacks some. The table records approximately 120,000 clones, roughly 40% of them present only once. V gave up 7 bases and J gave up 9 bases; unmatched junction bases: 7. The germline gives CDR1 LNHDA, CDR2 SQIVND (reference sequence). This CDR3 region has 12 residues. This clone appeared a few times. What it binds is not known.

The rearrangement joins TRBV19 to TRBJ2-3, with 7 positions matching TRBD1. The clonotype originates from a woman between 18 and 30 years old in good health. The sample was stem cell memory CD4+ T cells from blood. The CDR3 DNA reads TGTGCCAGTACAGACAGGGTTCACACGCAGTATTTT. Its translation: CASTDRVHTQYF. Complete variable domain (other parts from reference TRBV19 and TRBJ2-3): DGGITQSPKYLFRKEGQNVTLSCEQNLNHDAMYWYRQDPGQGLRLIYYSQIVNDFQKGDIAEGYSVSREKKESFPLTVTSAQKNPTAFYLCASTDRVHTQYFGPGTRLTVL.